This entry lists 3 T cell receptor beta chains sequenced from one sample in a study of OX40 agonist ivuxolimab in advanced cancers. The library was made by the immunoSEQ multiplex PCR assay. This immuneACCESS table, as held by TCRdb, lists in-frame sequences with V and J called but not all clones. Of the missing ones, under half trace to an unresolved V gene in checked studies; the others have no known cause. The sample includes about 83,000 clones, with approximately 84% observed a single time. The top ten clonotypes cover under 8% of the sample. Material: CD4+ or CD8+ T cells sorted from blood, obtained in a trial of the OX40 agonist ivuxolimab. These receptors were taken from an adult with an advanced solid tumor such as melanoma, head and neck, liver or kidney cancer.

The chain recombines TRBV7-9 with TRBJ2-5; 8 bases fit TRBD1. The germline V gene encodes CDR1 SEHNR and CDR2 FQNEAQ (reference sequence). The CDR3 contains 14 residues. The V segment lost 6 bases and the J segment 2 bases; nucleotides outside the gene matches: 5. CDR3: CASRPTGEQETQYF. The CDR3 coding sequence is TGTGCCAGCAGGCCGACAGGGGAGCAAGAGACCCAGTACTTC.

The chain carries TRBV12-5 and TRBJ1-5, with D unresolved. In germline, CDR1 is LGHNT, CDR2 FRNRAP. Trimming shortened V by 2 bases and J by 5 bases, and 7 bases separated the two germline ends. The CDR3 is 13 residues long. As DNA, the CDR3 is TGTGCTAGTGGTTTGCGAGAGGATCAGCCCCAGCATTTT. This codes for CASGLREDQPQHF. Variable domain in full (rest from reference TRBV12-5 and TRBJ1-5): DARVTQTPRHKVTEMGQEVTMRCQPILGHNTVFWYRQTMMQGLELLAYFRNRAPLDDSGMPKDRFSAEMPDATLATLKIQPSEPRDSAVYFCASGLREDQPQHFGDGTRLSIL.

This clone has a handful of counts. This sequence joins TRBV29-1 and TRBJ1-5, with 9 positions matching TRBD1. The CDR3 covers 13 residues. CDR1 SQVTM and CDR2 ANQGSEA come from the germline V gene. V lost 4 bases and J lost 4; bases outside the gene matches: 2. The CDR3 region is CSVADRGNQPQHF. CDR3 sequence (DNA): TGCAGCGTTGCCGACAGGGGGAATCAGCCCCAGCATTTT. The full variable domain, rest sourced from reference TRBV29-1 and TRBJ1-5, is SAVISQKPSRDICQRGTSLTIQCQVDSQVTMMFWYRQQPGQSLTLIATANQGSEATYESGFVIDKFPISRPNLTFSTLTVSNMSPEDSSIYLCSVADRGNQPQHFGDGTRLSIL.